The rows below give T cell receptor beta chains drawn from one sample of a study of Tregs in tolerant kidney transplant recipients. Clones were read by immunoSEQ multiplex PCR, and TCRdb kept only the in-frame ones, dropping some. The data hold around 70,000 clones, with roughly 92% observed a single time. The sequencing used CD8+ T cells from blood, collected before the transplant. These receptors all come from a human donor who received a combined kidney and bone marrow transplant. CDR3s include the opening cysteine and the closing phenylalanine or tryptophan. D genes are given only for firm matches. The size field is filled for only some rows; it gives once, few, many or a size class.

size,J,D,V,DNA,CDR3
NA,TRBJ2-7,NA,TRBV27,TGTGCCAGCAGTTTCGCAGGATCCTACGAGCAGTACTTC,CASSFAGSYEQYF
NA,TRBJ1-5,NA,TRBV19,TGTGCCAGTAGTGCCGACGGGCGGGCCAATCAGCCCCAGCATTTT,CASSADGRANQPQHF
NA,TRBJ1-4,TRBD1,TRBV19,TGTGCCAGTAGCCCGACAGGGGCCTCTAATGAAAAACTGTTTTTT,CASSPTGASNEKLFF
NA,TRBJ2-1,TRBD2,TRBV5-6,TGTGCCAGCAGCTTGGGAACTAGCGGGGCTAATGAGCAGTTCTTC,CASSLGTSGANEQFF
few,TRBJ2-3,TRBD1,TRBV7-9,TGTGCCAGCAGGACAGGGTTTAAAGATACGCAGTATTTT,CASRTGFKDTQYF
NA,TRBJ2-7,NA,TRBV7-9,TGTGCCAGCAGCTTAAGTTTCGACTCCTACGAGCAGTACTTC,CASSLSFDSYEQYF
NA,TRBJ2-1,TRBD2,TRBV13,TGTGCCACTGCAGGAGGGAGGGATCCAACAGAGCAGTTCTTC,CATAGGRDPTEQFF
NA,TRBJ2-1,TRBD2,TRBV11-3,TGTGCCAGCAGCGGGACTAGCGGGAGCATCAATGAGCAGTTCTTC,CASSGTSGSINEQFF
NA,TRBJ1-2,NA,TRBV4-3,TGCGCCAGCAGCCAAGATTCAACAGGGAAGTTATATGGCTACACCTTC,CASSQDSTGKLYGYTF
once,TRBJ2-7,NA,TRBV27,TGTGCCAGCAGTTACACCAACCTTGTCGAGCAGTACTTC,CASSYTNLVEQYF
NA,TRBJ2-3,NA,TRBV9,TGTGCCAGCAGCGGTCTAGCTTCTAGCACAGATACGCAGTATTTT,CASSGLASSTDTQYF
few,TRBJ2-7,NA,TRBV4-2,TGTGCCAGCAGCCAAGATCGTGGGACAAGGGCCTCCTACGAGCAGTACTTC,CASSQDRGTRASYEQYF
once,TRBJ1-5,TRBD1,TRBV7-9,TGTGCCAGCAGCTGGGCGACAGGGGATCAGCCCCAGCATTTT,CASSWATGDQPQHF
NA,TRBJ2-1,NA,TRBV4-1,TGCGCCAGCAGCCTTCTCTCCGGGACTCCCCTGACGTTTGAGCAGTTCTTC,CASSLLSGTPLTFEQFF
NA,TRBJ2-7,TRBD2,TRBV19,TGTGCCAGTAGTATTGCTAGCGGGATGCCCTACGAGCAGTACTTC,CASSIASGMPYEQYF
NA,TRBJ2-3,TRBD2,TRBV7-2,TGTGCCAGCAGCTTAGTGGACGGGCTAGCGGGATACACAGATACGCAGTATTTT,CASSLVDGLAGYTDTQYF
NA,TRBJ2-2,NA,TRBV7-8,TGTGCCAGCAGCCCACACCGGGACACCGGGGAGCTGTTTTTT,CASSPHRDTGELFF
once,TRBJ2-7,TRBD2,TRBV5-6,TGTGCCAGCAGCTCCGGGACTAGCGGTCCCTTCAGCCACGAGCAGTACTTC,CASSSGTSGPFSHEQYF
NA,TRBJ2-7,NA,TRBV13,TGTGCCAGCAGCTTAAGGTCTCGCGGGGAACGCTCCTACGAGCAGTACTTC,CASSLRSRGERSYEQYF
NA,TRBJ2-7,TRBD1,TRBV5-1,TGCGCCAGCGGCACAACCGGGACAGGAACCTACGAGCAGTACTTC,CASGTTGTGTYEQYF
NA,TRBJ1-6,NA,TRBV7-9,TGTGCCAGCAGACTTCCATATTATAATTCACCCCTCCACTTT,CASRLPYYNSPLHF
NA,TRBJ2-7,NA,TRBV5-4,TGTGCCAGCAGCTTCGACAGAACCTACGAGCAGTACTTC,CASSFDRTYEQYF
NA,TRBJ2-1,TRBD2,TRBV9,TGTGCCAGCAGCGCAGGCGGGGGGCGCGAGAATGAGCAGTTCTTC,CASSAGGGRENEQFF
NA,TRBJ2-1,NA,TRBV15,TGTGCCACCGGAGGGGCCACCTACAATGAGCAGTTCTTC,CATGGATYNEQFF
NA,TRBJ2-7,TRBD1,TRBV29-1,TGCAGCGTGGGAAGGGACAGAGATTACGAGCAGTACTTC,CSVGRDRDYEQYF
once,TRBJ2-7,NA,TRBV4-3,TGCGCCAGCAGCCAAATACAGGGGAGGCACGAGCAGTACTTC,CASSQIQGRHEQYF
NA,TRBJ1-1,TRBD1,TRBV4-2,TGTGCCAGCAGCCTAGGACAGGGGGCTGAAGCTTTCTTT,CASSLGQGAEAFF
NA,TRBJ2-1,NA,TRBV7-6,TGTGCCAGCAGCTTAACAGTCGGCAATGAGCAGTTCTTC,CASSLTVGNEQFF
NA,TRBJ1-5,NA,TRBV6-1,TGTGCCAGCAGCACACCCCAGCATTTT,CASSTPQHF
NA,TRBJ2-5,NA,TRBV9,TGTGCCAGCAGTCTAGGAGGGACCCCTCAAGAGACCCAGTACTTC,CASSLGGTPQETQYF
NA,TRBJ2-1,TRBD2,TRBV4-3,TGCGCCAGCAGCCAAGATAGGGTGAGCGGGGGGCTCGGCAATGAGCAGTTCTTC,CASSQDRVSGGLGNEQFF
NA,TRBJ1-2,TRBD1,TRBV19,TGTGCCAGTAGTGCAGGGGGCGCGGGCTATGGCTACACCTTC,CASSAGGAGYGYTF
NA,TRBJ2-7,NA,TRBV4-3,TGCGCCAGCAGCCTGGGACTTGCCTACGAGCAGTACTTC,CASSLGLAYEQYF
NA,TRBJ2-1,NA,TRBV7-3,TGTGCCAGCAGCTTAGTCCCAGGTCCAATGAAGCAGTTCTTC,CASSLVPGPMKQFF